One sample yielded the 19 T cell receptor beta chains listed below, sequenced in a study of blood T cell repertoires in COVID-19. Clones were sequenced by immunoSEQ multiplex PCR, and TCRdb holds only the in-frame ones, with some missing. The sample consists of 200,000 to 250,000 clones, roughly 84% of them appearing once. The source material was peripheral blood. The receptor set was obtained from a woman older than 75 with acute or convalescent COVID-19.

The chain employs TRBV12-5 and TRBJ2-5; TRBD1 matches 7 bases. This CDR3 is 11 amino acids long. Germline V CDR1 and CDR2: LGHNT, FRNRAP. The J segment lost 12 bases and the V segment lost 5 bases, leaving 6 bases of the junction unmatched. CDR3 amino acids: CASGTRDREYF. In nucleotides, the CDR3 is TGTGCTAGTGGTACCCGGGACAGAGAGTACTTC.

The V call is TRBV9, the J call TRBJ1-3, with 8 bases matching TRBD1. This CDR3 is built from 14 residues. The germline V gene has CDR1 SGDLS and CDR2 YYNGEE. Unmatched junction bases numbered 2, after V lost 0 bases and J lost 6 bases. The CDR3 spells CASSVAGGLNTIYF. In DNA form, the CDR3 reads TGTGCCAGCAGCGTAGCAGGGGGCTTAAACACCATATATTTT. The full variable domain, its missing parts supplied by reference TRBV9 and TRBJ1-3, is DSGVTQTPKHLITATGQRVTLRCSPRSGDLSVYWYQQSLDQGLQFLIQYYNGEERAKGNILERFSAQQFPDLHSELNLSSLELGDSALYFCASSVAGGLNTIYFGEGSWLTVV.

The V and J genes are TRBV12-5 and TRBJ2-7; 7 nucleotides align to TRBD1. The CDR3 loop spans 13 amino acids. Germline CDR1 and CDR2: LGHNT and FRNRAP. V dropped 7 bases and J dropped 2; count of bases not matched to a gene: 5. The CDR3 nucleotides read TGTGCTAGTGCCCGGACAGGAACCTACGAGCAGTACTTC. It is translated as CASARTGTYEQYF.

This sequence joins TRBV2 and TRBJ2-5, with TRBD2 identical over 13 bases. This CDR3 spans 16 amino acids. CDR1 SNHLY and CDR2 FYNNEI come from the germline V gene. V gave up 4 bases and J gave up 0 bases; unmatched junction bases: 2. CDR3 residues: CASSGTSGGYQETQYF. The CDR3 coding sequence is TGTGCCAGCAGTGGGACTAGCGGGGGTTACCAAGAGACCCAGTACTTC. The complete variable domain, with remaining parts taken from reference TRBV2 and TRBJ2-5, reads EPEVTQTPSHQVTQMGQEVILRCVPISNHLYFYWYRQILGQKVEFLVSFYNNEISEKSEIFDDQFSVERPDGSNFTLKIRSTKLEDSAMYFCASSGTSGGYQETQYFGPGTRLLVL.

The chain recombines TRBV5-6 with TRBJ1-2; TRBD1 is a possible D gene (6 bases). The ends were cut back, 1 base at V and 6 bases at J, with 10 bases in the middle. Germline V gene data show CDR1 as SGHDT and CDR2 as YYEEEE. The CDR3 totals 13 residues. The CDR3 sequence: CASSLRGTHGYTF. In DNA form, the CDR3 reads TGTGCCAGCAGCTTGAGGGGGACGCATGGCTACACCTTC.

This clone has only one observation. V gene TRBV15 combines with J gene TRBJ2-1; 11 bases map to TRBD2. Trimming took 0 bases from V and 7 from J; bases not matched to a gene: 23. This CDR3 contains 22 residues. CDR1 is LNHNV, CDR2 YYDKDF, per germline (reference sequence). CDR3 loop: CATSRDLLPALAGAATGNEQFF. For the CDR3, the DNA is TGTGCCACCAGCAGAGATCTTCTTCCGGCACTAGCGGGGGCGGCCACTGGGAATGAGCAGTTCTTC.

The V and J genes are TRBV30 and TRBJ1-2, with D unclear. CDR3 size: 14 residues. With 5 bases removed from V and 8 bases from J, the gap between germline ends came to 21 bases. Germline assignment: CDR1 GTSNPN and CDR2 SVGIG (reference sequence). For the CDR3, the DNA is TGTGCCTGGGTCGGTGCGGGTTCAGTAGGCGGCTACACCTTC. Translation: CAWVGAGSVGGYTF.

The V call is TRBV5-1, the J call TRBJ1-2, with TRBD1 matching 7 bases. In germline, CDR1 is SGHRS, CDR2 YFSETQ. J was trimmed by 4 bases and V by 2 bases; bases with no gene match: 5. This CDR3 is 14 amino acids long. DNA of the CDR3: TGCGCCAGCAGCTTAAGACAGGGAACCTATGGCTACACCTTC. It specifies CASSLRQGTYGYTF.

The rearrangement uses TRBV21-1 and TRBJ2-5; TRBD2 is taken as the D call from the table, unchecked against the DNA. TRBV21-1 is tagged as a pseudogene. The CDR3 totals 16 residues. The CDR3 sequence is CASSRPGLAELRTQYF. In nucleotides, the CDR3 is TGTGCCAGCAGCAGACCGGGACTAGCGGAACTTAGGACCCAGTACTTC.

This chain joins TRBV29-1 and TRBJ2-2; D unresolved. With 4 bases removed from V and 3 bases from J, the gap between germline ends came to 12 bases. The CDR3 is 14 residues long. CDR1 and CDR2 (germline): SQVTM, ANQGSEA. The CDR3 DNA follows: TGCAGCGTTGGAGGCCGTCGGGACACCGGGGAGCTGTTTTTT. Translation gives CSVGGRRDTGELFF.

The CDR3 spells CSASQTGPLGTEAFF. The DNA for the CDR3 is TGCAGTGCTAGTCAGACAGGGCCCCTGGGCACTGAAGCTTTCTTT. The chain employs TRBV20-1 and TRBJ1-1; TRBD1 matches at 7 bases. The CDR3 runs 15 residues. Germline CDR1 is DFQATT and CDR2 is SNEGSKA (reference sequence). V lost 3 bases, J lost 4 bases, and 11 bases stayed unmatched.

CDR3 coding DNA: TGTGCCAGCAGCCAAGGGGGGGATGCTAATTCACCCCTCCACTTT. This sequence encodes CASSQGGDANSPLHF. The chain is built from TRBV4-2 and TRBJ1-6, with a possible D match to TRBD1 (5 bases). The CDR3 is 15 residues long. Looked up from germline, CDR1 is LGHNA and CDR2 is YNFKEQ. V gave up 1 base and J gave up 6 bases, with 10 bases separating them.

The chain has TRBV7-8 and TRBJ1-3; maybe TRBD1 (6 bases). The CDR3 is 16 amino acids. CDR1 and CDR2 (germline): SGHVS, FQNEAQ. V was pared by 3 bases and J by 0 bases, with 12 bases between. In DNA form, the CDR3 reads TGTGCCAGCAGCTTGGGGGGGGGCCTCTCTGGAAACACCATATATTTT. It yields the protein CASSLGGGLSGNTIYF.

This chain joins TRBV9 and TRBJ2-2, with a tentative D call TRBD1 (5 bases). This CDR3 is built from 15 residues. Germline CDR1 reads SGDLS; CDR2 reads YYNGEE. The V end was cut by 1 base, the J end by 7 bases, with 14 bases between. CDR3 amino acids: CASSVLPQVGGELFF. CDR3 DNA: TGTGCCAGCAGCGTATTGCCACAGGTGGGCGGGGAGCTGTTTTTT.

The V and J genes are TRBV28 and TRBJ2-7; 9 nucleotides line up with TRBD1. The CDR3 totals 14 residues. The germline V gene encodes CDR1 MDHEN and CDR2 SYDVKM. J lost 4 bases, V lost 5 bases, and 6 bases had no gene match. The CDR3 reads CASSIGQGFYEQYF. The CDR3 region has the DNA TGTGCCAGCAGTATCGGACAGGGGTTTTACGAGCAGTACTTC.

This chain joins TRBV7-2 and TRBJ1-2, with D hard to call. The CDR3 length is 13 residues. The V and J ends lost 1 base and 2 bases respectively, with 5 bases between them. CDR1 and CDR2 (germline): SGHTA, FQGNSA. The CDR3 here is CASSLVENYGYTF. The DNA of the CDR3 is TGTGCCAGCAGCTTAGTAGAGAACTATGGCTACACCTTC.

The rearrangement links TRBV5-4 to TRBJ2-1; 8 nucleotides match TRBD2. Unmatched junction bases numbered 4, after V lost 4 bases and J lost 7 bases. The germline V gene encodes CDR1 SGHNT and CDR2 YYREEE (reference sequence). CDR3 length: 13 residues. As DNA, the CDR3 is TGTGCCAGCAGCCCGGGGACTAGTAATGAGCAGTTCTTC. Translating gives CASSPGTSNEQFF.

The chain has TRBV28 and TRBJ2-5; TRBD1 is a possible D gene (6 bases). The germline CDR1 and CDR2 sequences are MDHEN and SYDVKM. Trimming took 4 bases from V and 5 from J, leaving 20 bases between them. The CDR3 contains 16 residues. CDR3 in amino acids: CASSSPQGPPRETQYF. DNA of the CDR3: TGTGCCAGCAGTTCTCCACAGGGCCCCCCGAGGGAGACCCAGTACTTC. Variable domain in full (rest from reference TRBV28 and TRBJ2-5): DVKVTQSSRYLVKRTGEKVFLECVQDMDHENMFWYRQDPGLGLRLIYFSYDVKMKEKGDIPEGYSVSREKKERFSLILESASTNQTSMYLCASSSPQGPPRETQYFGPGTRLLVL.

The count of this clone is one. V is TRBV5-1 and J is TRBJ1-2; a possible D gene is TRBD1 (5 bases). Germline CDR1 reads SGHRS; CDR2 reads YFSETQ. This CDR3 region has 14 residues. V lost 0 bases to trimming and J lost 5 bases, with 11 bases between them. In nucleotides, the CDR3 is TGCGCCAGCAGCTTGGTGGGGGGATGGTATGGCTACACCTTC. This encodes CASSLVGGWYGYTF.